These 16 T cell receptor beta chains were sequenced from one sample in a study of cytomegalovirus exposure and HLA in healthy donors. Use of 60 Vbeta and 13 Jbeta primers characterized the PCR. Sequencing used immunoSEQ multiplex PCR; TCRdb keeps in-frame clones, though not all of them. The sample records roughly 100,000 clones, over 75% being singletons. Sequencing was done on a sample of PBMCs. These receptors all come from a woman aged 18-29 years in good health and CMV-seropositive.

The chain couples TRBV5-6 to TRBJ2-7, with TRBD2 matching over 8 bases. The trim removed 4 bases at V and 5 bases at J, leaving 14 bases unmatched. Germline lookup yields CDR1 SGHDT and CDR2 YYEEEE. CDR3 length equals 16 residues. The CDR3 DNA reads as TGTGCCAGCAGCCTCCCGGGGGGGGGTCCTAGTGACGAGCAGTACTTC. Translation gives CASSLPGGGPSDEQYF.

The CDR3 bases are TGCGCCAGCAGCCAGACAGATACGCAGTATTTT. It encodes CASSQTDTQYF. The chain joins TRBV5-1 to TRBJ2-3; D ambiguous. This CDR3 has 11 residues. Germline CDR1 reads SGHRS; CDR2 reads YFSETQ. V lost 4 bases and J 3 bases, leaving 3 bases between the germline ends. Full variable domain (remainder filled in from reference TRBV5-1 and TRBJ2-3): KAGVTQTPRYLIKTRGQQVTLSCSPISGHRSVSWYQQTPGQGLQFLFEYFSETQRNKGNFPGRFSGRQFSNSRSEMNVSTLELGDSALYLCASSQTDTQYFGPGTRLTVL.

The chain employs TRBV29-1 and TRBJ2-7; D is possibly TRBD1 (6 bases). Germline assignment: CDR1 SQVTM and CDR2 ANQGSEA. This CDR3 spans 15 amino acids. V dropped 1 base and J dropped 0 bases, with 13 bases sitting between them. CDR3 in DNA: TGCAGCGTTGAAGTCACCGGGACACTCTCCTACGAGCAGTACTTC. It encodes CSVEVTGTLSYEQYF.

The genes are TRBV18 and TRBJ1-1; TRBD1 might be the D (6 bases). The length of the CDR3 is 13 residues. The germline V gene encodes CDR1 KGHSH and CDR2 LQKENI. Trimming pared 6 bases from V and 4 bases from J, leaving 12 bases between. The CDR3 DNA is TGTGCCAGCTCCCGGGGGGCCTCCACTGAAGCTTTCTTT. Its translation is CASSRGASTEAFF. The whole variable domain, remainder taken from reference TRBV18 and TRBJ1-1, is NAGVMQNPRHLVRRRGQEARLRCSPMKGHSHVYWYRQLPEEGLKFMVYLQKENIIDESGMPKERFSAEFPKEGPSILRIQQVVRGDSAAYFCASSRGASTEAFFGQGTRLTVV.

This chain links TRBV7-3 with TRBJ1-2; 8 bases line up with TRBD1. Trimming cost V 0 bases and J 9 bases; bases outside gene matches: 6. Germline values: CDR1 SGHTA, CDR2 FQGTGA. There are 14 residues in the CDR3. CDR3 amino acids: CASSLTRTGTSYTF. Written as DNA, the CDR3 is TGTGCCAGCAGCTTAACTCGGACAGGGACGAGCTACACCTTC.

As concerns this clone: An end of the junction does not agree with germline; a read error may underlie this. Other DNA sequences from this sample encode an identical CDR3 as well. V and J are TRBV30 and TRBJ1-1; perhaps TRBD1 as D (5 bases). This CDR3 is built from 12 residues. Germline V gene lookup returns CDR1 GTSNPN and CDR2 SVGIG (reference sequence). The CDR3 DNA sequence: TGTGCCTGGGGGAGGGGAAACACTGAGGCTTTCTTT. This gives the protein CAWGRGNTEAFF.

V gene TRBV30 combines with J gene TRBJ2-7; 7 positions agree with TRBD2. Germline V gene lookup returns CDR1 GTSNPN and CDR2 SVGIG (reference sequence). This CDR3 has 13 amino acids. Germline trimming cut 2 bases from V and 0 bases from J; bases unmatched to any gene: 1. The chain's CDR3 is CAWSSGGSYEQYF. The CDR3 nucleotides read TGTGCCTGGAGTTCGGGGGGCTCCTACGAGCAGTACTTC. Based on the CDR3 plus reference TRBV30 and TRBJ2-7, the full variable domain is SQTIHQWPATLVQPVGSPLSLECTVEGTSNPNLYWYRQAAGRGLQLLFYSVGIGQISSEVPQNLSASRPQDRQFILSSKKLLLSDSGFYLCAWSSGGSYEQYFGPGTRLTVT.

This chain links TRBV27 with TRBJ2-3; TRBD2 matches 12 bases. From germline, CDR1 is MNHEY and CDR2 SMNVEV (reference sequence). Trimming at V came to 4 bases and at J to 2 bases, leaving 10 bases not matched to a gene. This CDR3 contains 18 residues. In nucleotides, the CDR3 is TGTGCCAGCAGTTCTCTAGCGGGAGGGACGGGATCCACAGATACGCAGTATTTT. This codes for CASSSLAGGTGSTDTQYF.

This rearrangement joins TRBV30 to TRBJ1-5; D is possibly TRBD1 (6 bases). Germline lookup yields CDR1 GTSNPN and CDR2 SVGIG (reference sequence). Deletions cut 5 bases from V and 4 bases from J, with 12 bases between. This CDR3 contains 13 residues. The CDR3 is CAWGGQTNQPQHF. The CDR3 nucleotides read TGTGCCTGGGGCGGACAGACGAATCAGCCCCAGCATTTT.

This clone was seen more than once but under ten times. As DNA, the CDR3 is TGTGCCAGCTCACCGGGGGGAGAGCCCCAGCATTTT. Translation: CASSPGGEPQHF. The chain carries TRBV18 and TRBJ1-5, with TRBD1 as a possible D gene (5 bases). Trimming stripped 3 bases from V and 8 bases from J, with 8 bases between. The CDR3 totals 12 residues. Per the germline V gene, CDR1 is KGHSH and CDR2 is LQKENI.

The chain recombines TRBV5-3 with TRBJ1-2; 7 bases align to TRBD1. TRBV5-3 is annotated as an ORF whose role is uncertain. Unmatched junction bases numbered 9, after V lost 0 bases and J lost 4 bases. The CDR3 has 16 amino acids. DNA for the CDR3: TGTGCCAGAAGCTTGGGGGGCAGGGGGAGCGGCTATGGCTACACCTTC. This gives the protein CARSLGGRGSGYGYTF.

The chain uses TRBV2 and TRBJ2-7, with 7 bases that match TRBD1. This CDR3 comprises 13 residues. Unmatched junction bases numbered 6, after V lost 7 bases and J lost 3 bases. Germline V gene data show CDR1 as SNHLY and CDR2 as FYNNEI. The CDR3 sequence is CASTLAGGYEQYF. The DNA of the CDR3 is TGTGCCAGCACCCTGGCAGGGGGCTACGAGCAGTACTTC.

This clone was counted once. This chain connects TRBV9 to TRBJ2-1, with TRBD2 as a possible D gene (7 bases). The CDR3 length is 15 residues. The V gene lost 4 bases and the J gene lost 3 bases, with 14 bases spanning the gap. Germline lookup yields CDR1 SGDLS and CDR2 YYNGEE. In DNA, the CDR3 is TGTGCCAGCAGCCGAGGGGGGACTATCTACAATGAGCAGTTCTTC. This encodes CASSRGGTIYNEQFF.

This clone has a handful of counts. The genes are TRBV28 and TRBJ2-1; 14 bases agree with TRBD2. The CDR3 sequence is 16 residues long. The junction had 10 bases not matched to a gene; V was cut back by 6 bases and J by 9 bases. CDR1 MDHEN and CDR2 SYDVKM come from the germline V gene. The CDR3 reads CASSQGTSGSRGEQFF. The CDR3 bases are TGTGCCAGCAGCCAGGGGACTAGCGGGAGTAGGGGTGAGCAGTTCTTC.

The V and J genes are TRBV28 and TRBJ1-3; 8 bases match TRBD1. CDR1 and CDR2 from the germline V gene are MDHEN and SYDVKM. The CDR3 has 15 residues. J lost 2 bases, V lost 2 bases, and 2 bases had no gene match. In DNA, the CDR3 is TGTGCCAGCAGTTTACAGGGGGCGCCTGGAAACACCATATATTTT. It translates to CASSLQGAPGNTIYF. Full variable domain (rest looked up from reference TRBV28 and TRBJ1-3): DVKVTQSSRYLVKRTGEKVFLECVQDMDHENMFWYRQDPGLGLRLIYFSYDVKMKEKGDIPEGYSVSREKKERFSLILESASTNQTSMYLCASSLQGAPGNTIYFGEGSWLTVV.

The chain carries TRBV19 and TRBJ1-5, with a possible D match to TRBD1 (5 bases). This CDR3 has 15 amino acids. Trimming took 5 bases from V and 0 from J, leaving 11 bases between them. Germline V gene sequence: CDR1 LNHDA, CDR2 SQIVND (reference sequence). The DNA of the CDR3 is TGTGCCAGTAGTTGGGGCGGCACTAGCAATCAGCCCCAGCATTTT. Its translation is CASSWGGTSNQPQHF. Variable domain in full (rest from reference TRBV19 and TRBJ1-5): DGGITQSPKYLFRKEGQNVTLSCEQNLNHDAMYWYRQDPGQGLRLIYYSQIVNDFQKGDIAEGYSVSREKKESFPLTVTSAQKNPTAFYLCASSWGGTSNQPQHFGDGTRLSIL.